The rows below give T cell receptor beta chains drawn from one sample of a study of CD8+CD57+ T cells in acquired aplastic anemia. TCRdb re-called the reads through MiXCR, storing one row per CDR3 protein. The sample consists of about 270,000 distinct CDR3 sequences, around 60% of them appearing once. Sequenced sample: sorted CD4+, CD8+, or CD8+CD57+ T cells (not recorded which) from PBMCs. These receptors originate from a human donor with severe aplastic anemia or a healthy control (not recorded which). CDR3s include the opening cysteine and the closing phenylalanine or tryptophan. Each record gives: J gene, V gene, CDR3 protein.

TRBJ2-3 TRBV7-2 CASSLEFVGRTDTQYF
TRBJ2-2 TRBV7-7 CAAEGTNTGELFF
TRBJ1-4 TRBV19 CASNIRQGVEKLFF
TRBJ1-5 TRBV7-9 CASSLAMSGTINQPQHF
TRBJ2-7 TRBV3-1 CASSQTANEQYF
TRBJ2-7 TRBV12-3/TRBV12-4 CASSPTRDASYEQYF
TRBJ2-7 TRBV29-1 CSVLIRVLYEQYF
TRBJ2-1 TRBV20-1 CSAPVGYSGKTYNEQFF
TRBJ2-5 TRBV7-2 CASSPGLAGLIETQYF
TRBJ2-3 TRBV10-3 CAISVTSGGAPDTQYF
TRBJ1-3 TRBV6-5 CASSTNRASGNTIYF
TRBJ1-1 TRBV12-3/TRBV12-4 CASSLSRDSLEAFF
TRBJ2-4 TRBV29-1 CSVGRGIKNIQYF
TRBJ1-5 TRBV2 CASSEQGVVQPQHF
TRBJ2-7 TRBV6-5 CASSQGGVQYF
TRBJ1-4 TRBV13 CASSWLSSGGVGAEKLFF
TRBJ2-3 TRBV5-1 CASSVGLAGLGTDTQYF
TRBJ2-2 TRBV7-9 CASSLAGKGSTGELFF
TRBJ2-1 TRBV29-1 CSVILAGRSWGEQFF
TRBJ1-2 TRBV19 CASSTNRGRFGYTF
TRBJ2-3 TRBV19 CASSWNKGGRSDTQYF
TRBJ2-7 TRBV24-1 CATSEHSGEQYF
TRBJ2-7 TRBV25-1 CASSTTSASYEQYF
TRBJ2-2 TRBV6-1 CASSSKTNTGELFF
TRBJ2-2 TRBV28 CAIREANTGELFF
TRBJ2-7 TRBV6-2/TRBV6-3 CASSRVGNEQYF
TRBJ2-4 TRBV7-6 CASSLGPKNIQYF
TRBJ1-3 TRBV29-1 CSVRDPGNTIYF
TRBJ2-1 TRBV4-3 CASSQDRDIKGFF
TRBJ1-3 TRBV9 CASSTKDGPGNTIYF
TRBJ1-1 TRBV5-6 CASSLPAANTEAFF
TRBJ2-5 TRBV29-1 CSVRTSGVETQYF
TRBJ2-7 TRBV24-1 CATGPSGASIHEQYF
TRBJ2-3 TRBV7-2 CASSRDVGTDTQYF
TRBJ2-7 TRBV29-1 CSVEGRDRNYEQYF
TRBJ2-5 TRBV7-2 CASSSDRALGETQYF
TRBJ1-2 TRBV5-6 CASSSAAVDGYTF
TRBJ2-7 TRBV12-3/TRBV12-4 CASSFDGPYEQYF
TRBJ1-2 TRBV27 CASSSWTIGGYTF
TRBJ1-5 TRBV5-5 CASSSAKRDRHQPQHF
TRBJ2-2 TRBV19 CASSNIGRVDTGELFF
TRBJ1-2 TRBV7-2 CASSTQQGWDGYTF
TRBJ1-5 TRBV10-3 CAISESRGTQPQHF
TRBJ1-5 TRBV2 CASNSGQGANQPQHF
TRBJ1-1 TRBV20-1 CSGRSPQGETEAFF
TRBJ1-4 TRBV20-1 CSARARFSEKLFF
TRBJ2-5 TRBV29-1 CSVVGWGETQYF
TRBJ1-2 TRBV20-1 CSARDPAGRPYGYTF
TRBJ1-1 TRBV29-1 CSVEGQGTF
TRBJ1-5 TRBV12-3/TRBV12-4 CASTSSSGRQPQHF
TRBJ2-7 TRBV29-1 CSVSPSGRVAYEQYF
TRBJ2-7 TRBV9 CASSVGQFSYEQYF
TRBJ1-2 TRBV4-1 CASSQDLGQNYGYTF
TRBJ2-1 TRBV7-2 CASSYLTSGFF